These T cell receptor beta chains were read from a single sample in a study of cytomegalovirus exposure and HLA in healthy donors. Method: immunoSEQ multiplex PCR; TCRdb's copy keeps in-frame clones and lacks some. The sample contains about 150,000 clones, roughly four fifths of which appear only once. Sequenced: PBMCs. These receptors all stem from a woman between 40 and 50 years old in good health and CMV-seronegative. Each CDR3 is given with its conserved first and last residue. Each record gives: clone size, J gene, V gene, D gene, CDR3 DNA, CDR3 protein. D genes are given only for firm matches. Size values are once, few and many counts, or a class for expanded clones, and some rows have none.

. | TRBJ1-2 | TRBV6-5 | TRBD1 | TGTGCCAGCAGTAGGGGGGACAGGGGTGATGGCTACACCTTC | CASSRGDRGDGYTF
few | TRBJ1-4 | TRBV4-1 | . | TGCGCCAGCAGCCTTCTGGGACACGAAAAACTGTTTTTT | CASSLLGHEKLFF
. | TRBJ2-6 | TRBV7-8 | . | TGTGCCAGCAGCTTACAGGGGACTGGGGCCAACGTCCTGACTTTC | CASSLQGTGANVLTF
. | TRBJ1-5 | TRBV28 | TRBD1 | TGTGCCAGCAGCCCGGGACAGGGTCACAGGGGGAGCAATCAGCCCCAGCATTTT | CASSPGQGHRGSNQPQHF
. | TRBJ1-6 | TRBV19 | TRBD1 | TGTGCCAGTAGTCTATACCCAGGGGGCGCGGCTTATAATTCACCCCTCCACTTT | CASSLYPGGAAYNSPLHF
. | TRBJ1-1 | TRBV7-6 | TRBD1 | TGTGCCAGCAGCTTGGACAGGGGGCAACGCACTGAAGCTTTCTTT | CASSLDRGQRTEAFF
few | TRBJ1-1 | TRBV19 | TRBD1 | TGTGCCAGTAGTACCCCAGGGGCGACAGGGAGGTCTGAAGCTTTCTTT | CASSTPGATGRSEAFF
few | TRBJ1-1 | TRBV10-3 | TRBD1 | TGTGCCATCAGTGAGGACAGGGGGCGGAACACTGAAGCTTTCTTT | CAISEDRGRNTEAFF
few | TRBJ1-1 | TRBV28 | TRBD1 | TGTGCCAGCACTTCGACAGGGGAGAACACTGAAGCTTTCTTT | CASTSTGENTEAFF
. | TRBJ2-3 | TRBV11-2 | TRBD2 | TGTGCCAGCAGCTTAGATGGGGGAGGGGATACGCAGTATTTT | CASSLDGGGDTQYF
few | TRBJ1-5 | TRBV4-1 | . | TGCGCCAGCAGCCAACAGGGACTAGGGGGTTATCAGCCCCAGCATTTT | CASSQQGLGGYQPQHF
. | TRBJ1-2 | TRBV28 | . | TGTGCCAGCAGTCCTCTCTCAGACCGAGGGGGCTATGGCTACACCTTC | CASSPLSDRGGYGYTF